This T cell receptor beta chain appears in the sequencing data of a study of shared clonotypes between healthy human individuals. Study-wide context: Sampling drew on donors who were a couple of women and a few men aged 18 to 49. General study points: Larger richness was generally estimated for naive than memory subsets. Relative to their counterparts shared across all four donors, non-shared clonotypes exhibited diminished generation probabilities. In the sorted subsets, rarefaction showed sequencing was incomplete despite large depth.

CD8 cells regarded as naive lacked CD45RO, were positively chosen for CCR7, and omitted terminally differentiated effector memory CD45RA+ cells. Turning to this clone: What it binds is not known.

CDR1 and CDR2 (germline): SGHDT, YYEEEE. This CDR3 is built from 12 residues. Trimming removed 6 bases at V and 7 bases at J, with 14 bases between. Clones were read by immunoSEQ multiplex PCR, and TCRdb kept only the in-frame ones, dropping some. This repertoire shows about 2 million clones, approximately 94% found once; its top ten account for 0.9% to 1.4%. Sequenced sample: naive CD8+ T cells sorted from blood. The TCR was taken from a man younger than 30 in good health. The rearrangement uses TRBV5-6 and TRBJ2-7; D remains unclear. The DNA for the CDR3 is TGTGCCAGCACCGGGCCGGGCGAAGAGCAGTACTTC. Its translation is CASTGPGEEQYF.